A single sample is the source of the 8 T cell receptor beta chains below, sequenced in a study of T cell responses to AZD1222 COVID-19 vaccine. Measured with immunoSEQ multiplex PCR; TCRdb has only the in-frame clones, and not every one. The sample has 150,000 to 160,000 clones, roughly 90% seen once; the top ten hold roughly 1.6%. This specimen consisted of peripheral blood, obtained 28 days after the second AZD1222 dose. These receptors originate from an adult who received the AZD1222 COVID-19 vaccine.

V gene TRBV30 combines with J gene TRBJ1-5; 7 bases match TRBD1. The CDR3 loop spans 18 amino acids. From germline, CDR1 is GTSNPN and CDR2 SVGIG (reference sequence). The ends lost 1 base at V and 3 bases at J; junction bases unmatched: 15. The CDR3 DNA reads as TGTGCCTGGAGTGGCCAGGGGGGTAGTCTGATGGCCAATCAGCCCCAGCATTTT. Translated, it gives CAWSGQGGSLMANQPQHF.

The chain recombines TRBV19 with TRBJ2-3; weak D call: TRBD1 (6 bases). Trimming took 1 base from V and 6 from J, leaving 17 bases between them. Germline CDR1 is LNHDA and CDR2 is SQIVND (reference sequence). The CDR3 has 16 amino acids. The CDR3 sequence is CASSIVAGTSVDTQYF. The CDR3, as DNA: TGTGCCAGTAGTATAGTTGCCGGGACATCGGTGGATACGCAGTATTTT.

This chain links TRBV30 with TRBJ1-4; the match to TRBD1 covers 10 bases. V was clipped by 2 bases and J by 6 bases; unmatched bases: 3. Looked up from germline, CDR1 is GTSNPN and CDR2 is SVGIG (reference sequence). The CDR3 has 14 residues. DNA for the CDR3: TGTGCCTGGAGTCCGGGGACAGGGGATGAAAAACTGTTTTTT. Translation: CAWSPGTGDEKLFF.

The CDR3 DNA reads TGCGCCAGCAGCCATAGTGGCGGCTACACCTTC. It encodes CASSHSGGYTF. The gene calls are TRBV4-1 and TRBJ1-2; unclear D gene. The CDR3 covers 11 residues. The germline V gene encodes CDR1 MGHRA and CDR2 YSYEKL. V lost 3 bases, J lost 8 bases, and 7 bases lay in between.

The chain uses TRBV30 and TRBJ1-5; D unclear. V was trimmed by 1 base and J by 6 bases, leaving 19 bases between them. This CDR3 has 16 amino acids. Germline V gives CDR1 GTSNPN, CDR2 SVGIG (reference sequence). The CDR3 nucleotides are TGTGCCTGGAGTGGCAGGATGGAGATTAGAGGTCAGCCCCAGCATTTT. This codes for CAWSGRMEIRGQPQHF. The variable domain in full, completed from reference TRBV30 and TRBJ1-5, reads SQTIHQWPATLVQPVGSPLSLECTVEGTSNPNLYWYRQAAGRGLQLLFYSVGIGQISSEVPQNLSASRPQDRQFILSSKKLLLSDSGFYLCAWSGRMEIRGQPQHFGDGTRLSIL.

This clone was observed once. The gene calls are TRBV5-4 and TRBJ1-1, with TRBD1 identical over 9 bases. V gave up 3 bases and J gave up 3 bases; unmatched junction bases: 6. The CDR3 spans 15 residues. CDR1 is SGHNT, CDR2 YYREEE, per germline (reference sequence). CDR3 sequence: CASSWGGTGYTEAFF. Here the CDR3 DNA reads TGTGCCAGCAGCTGGGGGGGGACAGGGTACACTGAAGCTTTCTTT.

The rearrangement joins TRBV7-3 to TRBJ2-2; TRBD2 matches at 9 bases. V gave up 4 bases and J gave up 4 bases; unmatched junction bases: 7. The CDR3 totals 16 residues. CDR1 and CDR2 from the germline V gene are SGHTA and FQGTGA. CDR3 in amino acids: CASSSETSGFTGELFF. CDR3 nucleotide sequence: TGTGCCAGCAGCTCAGAGACTAGCGGCTTCACCGGGGAGCTGTTTTTT.

This chain connects TRBV12-5 to TRBJ1-6; D is perhaps TRBD1 (5 bases). The CDR3 totals 20 residues. V was cut by 2 bases and J by 3 bases, with 23 bases left in between. CDR1 is LGHNT and CDR2 is FRNRAP in the germline V gene. In nucleotides, the CDR3 is TGTGCTAGTGGTTTGCCCGGGCGGGCGGCATGGGGCCTCTATAATTCACCCCTCCACTTT. Translating it yields CASGLPGRAAWGLYNSPLHF.